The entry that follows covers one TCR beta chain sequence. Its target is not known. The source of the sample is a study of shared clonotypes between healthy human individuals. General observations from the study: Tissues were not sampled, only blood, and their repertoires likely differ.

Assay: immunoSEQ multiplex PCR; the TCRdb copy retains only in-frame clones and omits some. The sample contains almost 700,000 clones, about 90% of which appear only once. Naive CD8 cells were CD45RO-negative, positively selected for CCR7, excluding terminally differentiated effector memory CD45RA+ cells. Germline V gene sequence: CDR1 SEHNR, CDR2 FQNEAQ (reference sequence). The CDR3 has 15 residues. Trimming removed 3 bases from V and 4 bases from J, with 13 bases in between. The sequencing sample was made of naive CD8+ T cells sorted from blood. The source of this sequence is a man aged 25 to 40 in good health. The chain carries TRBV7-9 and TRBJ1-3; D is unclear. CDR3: CASSLAPMGGNTIYF. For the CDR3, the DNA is TGTGCCAGCAGCTTGGCTCCAATGGGAGGAAACACCATATATTTT.